Following are 23 T cell receptor beta chains from one sample sequenced in a study of blood T cell repertoires in COVID-19. Method: immunoSEQ multiplex PCR; TCRdb's copy keeps in-frame clones and lacks some. The data show 170,000 or so clones, around 84% seen once. The sequenced material came from peripheral blood. The receptors were sampled from a man in his fifties or sixties with active or convalescent COVID-19.

The rearrangement joins TRBV12-3 or TRBV12-4 to TRBJ1-3; no reliable D call. Trimming removed 5 bases from V and 3 bases from J, with 5 bases in between. This CDR3 comprises 12 residues. For the CDR3, the DNA is TGTGCCAGCAGTCCAGTTGGAAACACCATATATTTT. This translates into CASSPVGNTIYF.

This clone was found a few times. V usage is TRBV7-2 and J usage is TRBJ1-6; D is unclear. The CDR3 is 15 amino acids. V lost 1 base, J lost 9 bases, and 13 bases lay in between. The germline V gene encodes CDR1 SGHTA and CDR2 FQGNSA. The DNA of the CDR3 is TGTGCCAGCAGCTTAGACCCGGGGATGAGTTCACCCCTCCACTTT. This gives the protein CASSLDPGMSSPLHF.

The rearrangement links TRBV2 to TRBJ1-1, with D possibly TRBD1 on 6 matching bases. This CDR3 contains 14 residues. In germline, CDR1 is SNHLY, CDR2 FYNNEI. Trimming removed 6 bases at V and 1 base at J, with 12 bases between. The CDR3 spells CASRLGQENTEAFF. CDR3 DNA: TGTGCCAGCAGATTGGGACAAGAGAACACTGAAGCTTTCTTT.

CDR3 protein: CASSLGSGQTYEQYF. The DNA of the CDR3 is TGTGCCAGCAGCTTAGGTAGCGGCCAGACCTACGAGCAGTACTTC. The chain is built from TRBV7-2 and TRBJ2-7; D is possibly TRBD2 (6 bases). The V end was cut by 1 base, the J end by 2 bases, with 12 bases between. CDR1 and CDR2 (germline): SGHTA, FQGNSA. CDR3 length: 15 amino acids.

The chain employs TRBV2 and TRBJ2-3, with 11 bases fitting TRBD1. V shed 4 bases and J 6 bases; nucleotides not matched to a gene: 6. The CDR3 loop spans 15 amino acids. Germline V gene sequence: CDR1 SNHLY, CDR2 FYNNEI. The CDR3 sequence is CASSGPGQGGDTQYF. CDR3 coding DNA: TGTGCCAGCAGTGGCCCGGGACAGGGGGGGGATACGCAGTATTTT.

This rearrangement joins TRBV29-1 to TRBJ2-1, with 7 nucleotides matching TRBD1. The CDR3 loop spans 14 amino acids. V was clipped by 4 bases and J by 4 bases; unmatched bases: 7. Germline V CDR1 and CDR2: SQVTM, ANQGSEA. CDR3 bases: TGCAGCGTTGTAGGACAGGTCGGGTACAATGAGCAGTTCTTC. It specifies CSVVGQVGYNEQFF.

The rearrangement joins TRBV7-9 to TRBJ1-2; TRBD1 aligns across 7 bases. Looked up from germline, CDR1 is SEHNR and CDR2 is FQNEAQ (reference sequence). The CDR3 consists of 12 residues. V dropped 5 bases and J dropped 6; count of bases not matched to a gene: 3. The CDR3 sequence is CASSPGGHGYTF. The CDR3 DNA is TGTGCCAGCAGCCCAGGGGGACATGGCTACACCTTC.

This chain connects TRBV3-1 (or the pseudogene TRBV3-2) to TRBJ2-2; no reliable D call. Germline CDR1 reads LGHDT; CDR2 reads YNNKEL (reference sequence). V lost 0 bases, J lost 2 bases, and 10 bases lay in between. The CDR3 runs to 16 residues. The CDR3 DNA reads as TGTGCCAGCAGCCAAGAGGGCATCCCAAACACCGGGGAGCTGTTTTTT. Its translation is CASSQEGIPNTGELFF.

The chain is built from TRBV5-4 and TRBJ1-6, with a tentative D call TRBD1 (6 bases). CDR1 SGHNT and CDR2 YYREEE come from the germline V gene (reference sequence). The CDR3 extends over 14 amino acids. Deletions cut 2 bases from V and 9 bases from J, with 12 bases between. CDR3 DNA sequence: TGTGCCAGCAGCTTACGGGACACGGGTTCACCCCTCCACTTT. Protein sequence: CASSLRDTGSPLHF.

The rearrangement joins TRBV3-1 (or the pseudogene TRBV3-2) to TRBJ2-5, with 10 bases identical to TRBD2. The V gene's germline CDR1 is LGHDT and CDR2 YNNKEL (reference sequence). The CDR3 consists of 14 residues. J was trimmed by 5 bases and V by 7 bases; bases with no gene match: 7. CDR3 sequence reads: CASTDLAGVETQYF. The CDR3 DNA follows: TGTGCCAGCACGGACCTAGCGGGAGTGGAGACCCAGTACTTC.

This clone was seen a few times. The CDR3 is CASSVEGVGGNEAFF. CDR3 nucleotide sequence: TGTGCCAGCAGCGTAGAGGGGGTTGGGGGTAATGAAGCTTTCTTT. This sequence joins TRBV9 and TRBJ1-1, with D possibly TRBD1 on 6 matching bases. CDR3 length: 15 residues. The V end lost 0 bases, the J end lost 7 bases, and 16 bases lay between the germline ends. The germline V gene encodes CDR1 SGDLS and CDR2 YYNGEE.

This chain links TRBV6-1 with TRBJ1-2; D call uncertain. Per germline, CDR1 MNHNS and CDR2 SASEGT. The CDR3 covers 14 residues. The germline V and J ends were trimmed by 2 bases and 2 bases, with 9 bases remaining between them. The CDR3, as DNA: TGTGCCAGCAGTGAACTTGGCAGAAACTATGGCTACACCTTC. Translation gives CASSELGRNYGYTF.

This chain uses TRBV2 with TRBJ1-1; D gene unclear. Deletions cut 7 bases from V and 3 bases from J, with 15 bases between. This CDR3 is 14 amino acids long. CDR1 is SNHLY, CDR2 FYNNEI, per germline. The CDR3 DNA follows: TGTGCCAGCACCCGGTCCCCCGCGGACACTGAAGCTTTCTTT. This translates into CASTRSPADTEAFF.

V usage is TRBV30 and J usage is TRBJ2-7; tentative D call: TRBD2 (5 bases). Germline CDR1 GTSNPN, CDR2 SVGIG (reference sequence). The CDR3 sequence is 13 residues long. With 4 bases removed from V and 0 bases from J, the gap between germline ends came to 10 bases. The CDR3 DNA follows: TGTGCCTGGAATATAGCGCCCTCCTACGAGCAGTACTTC. Translating it yields CAWNIAPSYEQYF.

The chain links TRBV7-9 to TRBJ1-1; D is undetermined. The germline gives CDR1 SEHNR, CDR2 FQNEAQ (reference sequence). Trimming removed 5 bases from V and 1 base from J, with 17 bases in between. This CDR3 has 16 residues. The CDR3 nucleotides are TGTGCCAGCAGCCATAAGGGCTTTAGCGAGAACACTGAAGCTTTCTTT. Its protein is CASSHKGFSENTEAFF.

The rearrangement uses TRBV6-2 or TRBV6-3 and TRBJ1-1; D gene unclear. Germline CDR1 reads MNHEY; CDR2 reads SVGEGT. This CDR3 has 16 residues. V was shortened by 0 bases and J by 5 bases, with 16 bases between the two germline ends. CDR3 loop: CASSYSRALGGTEAFF. CDR3 in DNA: TGTGCCAGCAGTTACTCGAGGGCCCTAGGTGGGACTGAAGCTTTCTTT.

The genes are TRBV2 and TRBJ2-2; D might be TRBD1 (6 bases). V dropped 6 bases and J dropped 7 bases, with 18 bases sitting between them. The CDR3 covers 15 residues. Germline values: CDR1 SNHLY, CDR2 FYNNEI. CDR3 nucleotide sequence: TGTGCCAGCAGAACCCCGACAGGACGGGGCGGGGAGCTGTTTTTT. Amino acids: CASRTPTGRGGELFF.

The rearrangement uses TRBV2 and TRBJ2-7; weak D call: TRBD1 (5 bases). CDR1 SNHLY and CDR2 FYNNEI come from the germline V gene. There are 16 residues in the CDR3. Trimming took off 0 bases at V and 6 bases at J, with 18 bases between the two ends. CDR3 nucleotide sequence: TGTGCCAGCAGTGAAGCGCTAGGGGTAGTAAGGGGCGAGCAGTACTTC. This codes for CASSEALGVVRGEQYF. The whole variable domain, remainder taken from reference TRBV2 and TRBJ2-7, is EPEVTQTPSHQVTQMGQEVILRCVPISNHLYFYWYRQILGQKVEFLVSFYNNEISEKSEIFDDQFSVERPDGSNFTLKIRSTKLEDSAMYFCASSEALGVVRGEQYFGPGTRLTVT.

The DNA for the CDR3 is TGTGCCTGGAGTCCAGACAATGAGCAGTTCTTC. Protein product: CAWSPDNEQFF. The chain couples TRBV30 to TRBJ2-1; no firm D call. Germline assignment: CDR1 GTSNPN and CDR2 SVGIG (reference sequence). This CDR3 is built from 11 residues. Trimming took off 2 bases at V and 5 bases at J, with 4 bases between the two ends.

This chain links TRBV5-1 with TRBJ1-5, with 7 positions matching TRBD1. The V gene end was trimmed by 1 base and the J gene end by 2 bases; junction bases not matched to a gene: 3. The CDR3 extends over 15 amino acids. CDR1 SGHRS and CDR2 YFSETQ come from the germline V gene. CDR3 in amino acids: CASSLSGQGNQPQHF. In nucleotides, the CDR3 is TGCGCCAGCAGCTTGTCTGGACAGGGCAATCAGCCCCAGCATTTT.

The V gene is TRBV5-4, the J gene TRBJ1-6; 8 positions match TRBD1. Germline V gene data show CDR1 as SGHNT and CDR2 as YYREEE (reference sequence). The CDR3 is 15 amino acids. V shed 0 bases and J 10 bases; nucleotides not matched to a gene: 6. CDR3 sequence: CASSLADRGRSPLHF. The CDR3 DNA reads as TGTGCCAGCAGCTTGGCCGACAGGGGTCGATCACCCCTCCACTTT.

J is TRBJ2-5 and V is TRBV7-9, with 8 bases fitting TRBD1. Germline assignment: CDR1 SEHNR and CDR2 FQNEAQ (reference sequence). The CDR3 consists of 15 residues. J was trimmed by 3 bases and V by 5 bases; bases with no gene match: 8. Here the CDR3 reads CASSRRQGREETQYF. The CDR3 region has the DNA TGTGCCAGCAGCCGAAGACAGGGGCGAGAAGAGACCCAGTACTTC.

This clone was observed a few times. The J gene is TRBJ1-4, the V gene TRBV3-1 (or the pseudogene TRBV3-2), with D perhaps matching TRBD1 (6 bases). CDR1 and CDR2 from the germline V gene are LGHDT and YNNKEL (reference sequence). V dropped 6 bases and J dropped 5 bases, with 13 bases sitting between them. The CDR3 is 14 amino acids. The CDR3 is CASSRAGENEKLFF. CDR3 bases: TGTGCCAGCAGTCGGGCAGGGGAAAATGAAAAACTGTTTTTT.